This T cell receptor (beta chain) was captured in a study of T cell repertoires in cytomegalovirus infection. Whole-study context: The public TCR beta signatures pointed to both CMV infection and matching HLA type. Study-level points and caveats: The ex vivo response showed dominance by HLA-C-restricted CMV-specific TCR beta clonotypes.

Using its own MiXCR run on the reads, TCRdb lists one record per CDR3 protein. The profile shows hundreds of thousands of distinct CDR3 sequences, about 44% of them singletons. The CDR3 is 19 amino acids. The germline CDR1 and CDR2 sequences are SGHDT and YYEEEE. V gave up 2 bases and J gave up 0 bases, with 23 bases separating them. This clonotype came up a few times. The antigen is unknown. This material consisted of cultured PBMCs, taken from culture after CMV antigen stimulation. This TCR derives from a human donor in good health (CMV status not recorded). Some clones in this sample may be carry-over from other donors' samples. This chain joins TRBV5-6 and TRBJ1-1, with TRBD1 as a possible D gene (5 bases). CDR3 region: CASSFSWDLSGGMNTEAFF. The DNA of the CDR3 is TGTGCCAGCAGCTTCAGTTGGGACCTCAGCGGCGGCATGAACACTGAAGCTTTCTTT.